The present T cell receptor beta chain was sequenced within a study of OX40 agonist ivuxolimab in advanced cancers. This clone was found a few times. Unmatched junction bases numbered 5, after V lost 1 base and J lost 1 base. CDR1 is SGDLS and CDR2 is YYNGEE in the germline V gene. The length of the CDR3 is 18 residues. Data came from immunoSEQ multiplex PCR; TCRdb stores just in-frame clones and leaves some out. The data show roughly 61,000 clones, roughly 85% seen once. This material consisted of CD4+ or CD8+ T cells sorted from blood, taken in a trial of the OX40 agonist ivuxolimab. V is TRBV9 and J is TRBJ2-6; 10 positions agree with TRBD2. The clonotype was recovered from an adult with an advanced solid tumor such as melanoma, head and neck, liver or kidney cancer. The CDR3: CASSVRTSGPSGANVLTF. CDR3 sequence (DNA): TGTGCCAGCAGCGTAAGGACTAGCGGACCGTCTGGGGCCAACGTCCTGACTTTC.